Detailed here is one TCR beta chain. Its antigen is undetermined. The data stem from a study of T cell responses to AZD1222 COVID-19 vaccine. Data came from immunoSEQ multiplex PCR; TCRdb stores just in-frame clones and leaves some out. The repertoire includes 95,000 to 150,000 clones, roughly nine tenths of them detected once, and roughly 1.8% sits in the top ten. Germline values: CDR1 LNHDA, CDR2 SQIVND (reference sequence). The CDR3 is 15 amino acids. After removal of 3 bases from V and 5 bases from J, the junction contained 9 bases not matched to a gene. Findings and caveats of the study: Across the whole spike, CD4 TCRs peaked at regions 160-218 and 743-854. Females outnumbered males among donors, who were mostly white British; clonal diversity was possibly underestimated. Reports say nearly half of spike-specific TCRs go after unmutated variant regions.

The sequence was collected from an adult in good health. The rearrangement uses TRBV19 and TRBJ1-1, with 7 bases lining up with TRBD1. Source: peripheral blood, taken on day 0 of AZD1222 vaccination. The CDR3 DNA reads as TGTGCCAGTAGTATTCAAGTAGGGGGCTGGACTGAAGCTTTCTTT. It translates to CASSIQVGGWTEAFF.